This is a list of T cell receptor beta chains from one sample in a study of T cells in Graves' hyperthyroidism and ophthalmopathy. TCRdb reprocessed the multiplex PCR reads with MiXCR, giving one entry per CDR3 protein. The table lists some 370,000 distinct CDR3 sequences, roughly an eighth of them singletons, with around 28% in the top ten. Sample: blood. These receptors originate from a man between 50 and 59 years old with Graves' ophthalmopathy. CDR3s include the opening cysteine and the closing phenylalanine or tryptophan. The order of the fields is clone size, V gene, D gene, J gene, CDR3 DNA, CDR3 protein. The D gene is left open where the match is weak. Clone size appears in some rows only: once, few, many, or a class for an expanded clone.

size: many; V: TRBV20-1; D: .; J: TRBJ2-7; DNA: TGCAGTGCTAGAGATCAGAGGGTTTACCTCTACGAGCAGTACTTC; CDR3: CSARDQRVYLYEQYF
size: many; V: TRBV20-1; D: .; J: TRBJ1-2; DNA: TGCAGTGCAGCAAACCCCTCCACAGGCCTCGATGGCTACACCTTC; CDR3: CSAANPSTGLDGYTF
size: many; V: TRBV18; D: TRBD1; J: TRBJ1-1; DNA: TGTGCCAGCTCACCACAGGGGGCAGAGATCACGGAAGCTTTCTTT; CDR3: CASSPQGAEITEAFF
size: .; V: TRBV24-1; D: .; J: TRBJ2-7; DNA: TGTGCCACCAGTGATCCCGGGGCAGGGATCTACGAGCAGTACTTC; CDR3: CATSDPGAGIYEQYF
size: .; V: TRBV20-1; D: .; J: TRBJ1-5; DNA: TGCAGTGCTAGAGATTTTTCGGGGTATCAGCCCCAGCATTTT; CDR3: CSARDFSGYQPQHF
size: many; V: TRBV11-2; D: .; J: TRBJ1-1; DNA: TGTGCCAGCAGCTTACCAGCTCCTGCCGCTGAAGCTTTCTTT; CDR3: CASSLPAPAAEAFF
size: few; V: TRBV19; D: .; J: TRBJ1-1; DNA: TGTGCCAGTAGTATACGTCACGGGACTGAAGCTTTCTTT; CDR3: CASSIRHGTEAFF
size: once; V: TRBV6-2/TRBV6-3; D: .; J: TRBJ2-1; DNA: TGTGCCAGCAGTCCCCGGGAAGGAGCCTACAATGAGCAGTTCTTC; CDR3: CASSPREGAYNEQFF
size: once; V: TRBV7-8; D: TRBD2; J: TRBJ2-4; DNA: TGTGCCAGCAGCTTGGCCCCGGGACTAGCGGGAGTAGGTGACATTCAGTACTTC; CDR3: CASSLAPGLAGVGDIQYF
size: .; V: TRBV29-1; D: TRBD2; J: TRBJ2-3; DNA: TGCAGCGTTGAACTAGCGGGGCGTGGAGATACGCAGTATTTT; CDR3: CSVELAGRGDTQYF
size: many; V: TRBV19; D: TRBD2; J: TRBJ2-3; DNA: TGTGCCAGTAGTAAGATAGCGGGAGTGAGCACAGATACGCAGTATTTT; CDR3: CASSKIAGVSTDTQYF
size: many; V: TRBV7-9; D: TRBD1; J: TRBJ2-5; DNA: TGTGCCAGCAGCCTGCCGGACAGGGTCCAAGAGACCCAGTACTTC; CDR3: CASSLPDRVQETQYF
size: many; V: TRBV12-3/TRBV12-4; D: .; J: TRBJ2-7; DNA: TGTGCCAGCAGTCATACACTTGGCGAGCAGTACTTC; CDR3: CASSHTLGEQYF
size: many; V: TRBV27; D: .; J: TRBJ1-6; DNA: TGTGCCAGCAGTACACAGTCGCCCATCTATAATTCACCCCTCCACTTT; CDR3: CASSTQSPIYNSPLHF
size: .; V: TRBV7-9; D: .; J: TRBJ2-5; DNA: TGTGCCAGCGGGGTACTAAAACAGACCCAGTACTTC; CDR3: CASGVLKQTQYF
size: .; V: TRBV5-1; D: TRBD1; J: TRBJ2-1; DNA: TGCGCCAGCAGTTCCTCCGGGACAGGGGGGAATGAGCAGTTCTTC; CDR3: CASSSSGTGGNEQFF
size: many; V: TRBV4-2; D: .; J: TRBJ1-1; DNA: TGTGCCAGCAGCCCGCCCCCACTAAACACTGAAGCTTTCTTT; CDR3: CASSPPPLNTEAFF
size: few; V: TRBV13; D: .; J: TRBJ1-3; DNA: TGTGCCAGCAGCCGGGGGGCGACTGGAAACACCATATATTTT; CDR3: CASSRGATGNTIYF
size: few; V: TRBV19; D: TRBD2; J: TRBJ2-1; DNA: TGTGCCACCACAGCTAGCGGGAGTATCGATGAGCAGTTCTTC; CDR3: CATTASGSIDEQFF
size: .; V: TRBV9; D: .; J: TRBJ2-2; DNA: TGTGCCAGCAGCGTAGCGCTAGATGTAGTCGGGGAGCTGTTTTTT; CDR3: CASSVALDVVGELFF
size: many; V: TRBV2; D: .; J: TRBJ2-7; DNA: TGTGCCAGCAGCCGAATCCCCGGGGCGACCTCCTACGAGCAGTACTTC; CDR3: CASSRIPGATSYEQYF
size: many; V: TRBV5-1; D: .; J: TRBJ2-3; DNA: TGCGCCAGCAGTGGGGGGACTAGCACAGATACGCAGTATTTT; CDR3: CASSGGTSTDTQYF
size: many; V: TRBV2; D: .; J: TRBJ1-5; DNA: TGTGCCAGCAGTGAAATGCGTCTTAGCAATCAGCCCCAGCATTTT; CDR3: CASSEMRLSNQPQHF